This TCR beta chain emerged from a study of T cell repertoires in cytomegalovirus infection. As for the study in general: Both CMV infection and a matching HLA type were indicated by public TCR beta signatures.

TCRdb redid the calling of the reads with MiXCR, one entry per CDR3 protein. The sample consists of 300,000 to 400,000 distinct CDR3 sequences, more than 20% of them appearing once. Whole-study results and caveats: Within the response measured ex vivo, HLA-C-restricted CMV-specific TCR beta clonotypes were dominant. Using cumulative public TCR beta family frequency, the authors identified those who carried CMV together with the relevant HLA.

J gave up 8 bases and V 3 bases, and 7 bases lay outside the gene matches. Germline V gene data show CDR1 as DFQATT and CDR2 as SNEGSKA (reference sequence). The CDR3 runs to 15 residues. This clonotype was observed a few times. Its antigen is unknown. The TCR was taken from a human donor in good health (CMV status not recorded). Some clones in this sample may be carry-over from other donors' samples. Source: cultured PBMCs, taken from culture after CMV antigen stimulation. The chain uses TRBV20-1 and TRBJ2-1, with 13 nucleotides matching TRBD2. The chain's CDR3 is CSASRLAGGVDEQFF. CDR3 bases: TGCAGTGCTAGCCGACTAGCGGGAGGAGTCGATGAGCAGTTCTTC.